These T cell receptor beta chains were read from a single sample in a study of metastatic and nonmetastatic thyroid tumors. TCRdb re-called the PCR reads through MiXCR. In the table there are tens of thousands of clones, 4% to 5% of which are singletons. The sequenced material came from blood. The origin of the receptors is a female donor with papillary thyroid cancer or a benign thyroid nodule (not recorded which). Some clones in this sample may be carry-over from other donors' samples. Both conserved end residues are part of each CDR3. A D gene is named only where the DNA matches it firmly. Only part of the rows carry a size: once, few, many, or a class if the clone is expanded.

J gene	V gene	clone size	D gene	CDR3 DNA	CDR3 protein
TRBJ1-5	TRBV27	.	.	TGTGCCAGCAGTCTGACAGGCCAGTATAGCAATCAGCCCCATCATTTT	CASSLTGQYSNQPHHF
TRBJ1-1	TRBV20-1	.	.	TGCAGTGCTAGAGGAGGCCGAGAGACTGAAGCTTTCTTT	CSARGGRETEAFF
TRBJ2-3	TRBV18	many	.	TGTGCCAGCTCGGTCATGGCTAGCGGCACAGATACGCAGTATTTT	CASSVMASGTDTQYF
TRBJ1-5	TRBV15	many	.	TGTGCCACCAGCCCCCGGGGGGGGAATCAGCCCCAGCATTTT	CATSPRGGNQPQHF
TRBJ2-7	TRBV11-2	few	TRBD2	TGTGCCAGCAGCCGGCGGACTAGCGGGGGTCTCTACGAGCAGTACTTC	CASSRRTSGGLYEQYF
TRBJ2-3	TRBV6-1	few	TRBD2	TGTGCCAGCGCTAAGAAAGGGACTAGCTGGATCACAGATACGCGGTATTTT	CASAKKGTSWITDTRYF
TRBJ1-2	TRBV4-1	many	TRBD1	TGCGCCAGCAGTTCGAACCGGGACAGGTGGGGGACGGGCTATGGCTACACCTTC	CASSSNRDRWGTGYGYTF
TRBJ1-1	TRBV30	few	.	TGTGCCTGGAGGGGAAGACAGATTGAAGCTTTCTTT	CAWRGRQIEAFF
TRBJ2-1	TRBV2	many	.	TGTGCCAGTTCTTTTTCCCCCGACAATGAGCAGTTCTTC	CASSFSPDNEQFF
TRBJ2-7	TRBV5-5	many	.	TGTGCCAGCAGCCTCCAATACTCAGACTACGAGCAGTACTTC	CASSLQYSDYEQYF
TRBJ2-1	TRBV20-1	many	.	TGCAGTGCTTACCTCGGACTTTCAACCTACAATGAGCAGTTCTTC	CSAYLGLSTYNEQFF
TRBJ1-2	TRBV28	.	.	TGTGCCAGCAGTTTATGGGGGAACGGTGGGCCAACCAACTATGGCTACACCTTC	CASSLWGNGGPTNYGYTF
TRBJ1-1	TRBV28	few	.	TGTGCCAGCAGGGGGCAGGGGAACACTGAAGCTTTCTTT	CASRGQGNTEAFF
TRBJ1-5	TRBV7-8	many	TRBD1	TGCGCCAGCAGCTTAGCGGAGGGACAGCGATATCAGCCCCAGCATTTT	CASSLAEGQRYQPQHF
TRBJ2-6	TRBV20-1	many	.	TGCAGTGCTAGAGGGGCCGACTCTGGGGCCAACGTCCTGACTTTC	CSARGADSGANVLTF
TRBJ2-3	TRBV2	few	.	TGTGCCAGCAGCTTAGGGGGGGGCTTTAATACGCAGTATTTT	CASSLGGGFNTQYF
TRBJ2-7	TRBV2	few	TRBD2	TGTGCCAGCAGTGGTATAGCGGTCAGCGGGGGGGAGCAGTACTTC	CASSGIAVSGGEQYF
TRBJ1-2	TRBV24-1	.	TRBD1	TGTGCCACCAGTGAGGGGACAGGATTTGGTGGCTACACCTTC	CATSEGTGFGGYTF
TRBJ2-7	TRBV19	.	TRBD2	TGTGCCAGTAGTAGCGGGAGCGCGTCCCATTACGAGCAGTACTTC	CASSSGSASHYEQYF
TRBJ2-7	TRBV20-1	.	.	TGCGGTGCGAGTAGAGGGTTCTCCTACGAGCAGTACTTC	CGASRGFSYEQYF
TRBJ2-1	TRBV20-1	many	.	TGCAGTGCTAGAGACCACTCTAACAATGAGCAGTTCTTC	CSARDHSNNEQFF
TRBJ2-7	TRBV6-1	few	.	TGTGCCAGTCCCCTCGGACTCCGCCACTACGAGCAGTACTTC	CASPLGLRHYEQYF
TRBJ2-3	TRBV27	few	.	TGTGCCAGCAAGGGCGTAAGAGGGTCAGATACACAGTATTTT	CASKGVRGSDTQYF
TRBJ1-1	TRBV27	few	.	TGTGCCAGCAGTTTACGGGGGCCCGAGGAGAGCACTGAAGCTTTCTTT	CASSLRGPEESTEAFF